A single sample gave rise to the 4 T cell receptor beta chains below, sequenced in a study of T cell responses to AZD1222 COVID-19 vaccine. TCRdb's copy holds only in-frame clones and misses some; the assay was immunoSEQ multiplex PCR. The sample consists of just under 150,000 clones, approximately 88% of them appearing once. The starting material was peripheral blood, obtained 28 days after the second dose of the MenACWY control vaccine. These receptors all come from an adult who received the MenACWY meningococcal vaccine as a control.

The chain couples TRBV5-4 to TRBJ1-5; TRBD1 aligns across 7 bases. The CDR3 covers 15 residues. V gave up 4 bases and J gave up 1 base; unmatched junction bases: 5. Germline CDR1 and CDR2: SGHNT and YYREEE (reference sequence). The CDR3 is CASSVSGQSNQPQHF. CDR3 sequence (DNA): TGTGCCAGCAGCGTATCGGGACAGAGCAATCAGCCCCAGCATTTT.

The chain combines TRBV6-6 with TRBJ1-2; TRBD1 might be the D (5 bases). Germline V gene lookup returns CDR1 MNHNY and CDR2 SVGAGI (reference sequence). V lost 2 bases to trimming and J lost 0 bases, with 13 bases between them. This CDR3 spans 16 amino acids. In nucleotides, the CDR3 is TGTGCCAGCAGTTACCGAACAGGCTATTCTAACTATGGCTACACCTTC. Amino acid sequence: CASSYRTGYSNYGYTF.

This clone appeared a single time. CDR3 residues: CASSPEGQYTDTQYF. The CDR3, as DNA: TGCGCCAGCAGTCCGGAGGGACAGTACACAGATACGCAGTATTTT. The V gene is TRBV4-1, the J gene TRBJ2-3; D might be TRBD1 (7 bases). Trimming cost V 6 bases and J 2 bases, with 15 bases left between them. Germline V gene lookup returns CDR1 MGHRA and CDR2 YSYEKL. This CDR3 contains 15 residues.

The chain couples TRBV7-2 to TRBJ1-2; D gene uncertain. CDR1 and CDR2 from the germline V gene are SGHTA and FQGNSA. The germline V and J ends were trimmed by 1 base and 12 bases, with 27 bases remaining between them. There are 17 residues in the CDR3. The CDR3 protein is CASSLDLPLGRPARDTF. The CDR3 DNA is TGTGCCAGCAGCTTAGATTTGCCATTAGGGCGGCCTGCTCGGGACACCTTC.